These 3 T cell receptor beta chains share one sample of origin, sequenced in a study of blood T cell repertoires in COVID-19. Some clones are missing from TCRdb's copy, which holds only in-frame ones; the method was immunoSEQ multiplex PCR. The sample consists of about 86,000 clones, 85% of them appearing once. The sample taken for sequencing was peripheral blood. The receptors come from a man aged 45-65 years with acute or convalescent COVID-19.

The chain uses TRBV6-5 and TRBJ2-7; D not resolved. Trimming took off 0 bases at V and 6 bases at J, with 12 bases between the two ends. Germline V gene data show CDR1 as MNHEY and CDR2 as SVGAGI. This CDR3 spans 14 amino acids. The CDR3 here is CASSYSRQLSEQYF. CDR3 sequence (DNA): TGTGCCAGCAGTTACTCGAGGCAGTTGAGCGAGCAGTACTTC.

The V and J genes are TRBV10-3 and TRBJ2-3, with D perhaps matching TRBD1 (5 bases). This CDR3 region has 15 residues. V gave up 9 bases and J gave up 2 bases, with 18 bases separating them. Germline V gene data show CDR1 as ENHRY and CDR2 as SYGVKD. The CDR3 sequence is CAIGDRNTPTDTQYF. The CDR3 bases are TGTGCCATAGGAGACAGAAACACACCCACAGATACGCAGTATTTT.

The chain combines TRBV10-3 with TRBJ1-1; 12 nucleotides agree with TRBD1. V shed 6 bases and J 4 bases; nucleotides not matched to a gene: 9. The germline CDR1 and CDR2 sequences are ENHRY and SYGVKD. CDR3 length: 16 amino acids. CDR3 nucleotide sequence: TGTGCCATCAGGCGGGACAGGGGGCTGGAGGGCACTGAAGCTTTCTTT. Residues: CAIRRDRGLEGTEAFF.